Listed below are T cell receptor beta chains from one sample, sequenced in a study of early T cells in non-severe SARS-CoV-2 infection. MiXCR, applied by TCRdb to the 5' RACE reads, yields one record per CDR3 protein. The sample has roughly 60,000 distinct CDR3 sequences, about an eighth seen once; the top ten hold about 4%. The sequenced material came from whole blood. Receptors originate from an adult who was a healthcare worker with PCR-confirmed SARS-CoV-2 infection or an uninfected control (not recorded which). Both conserved end residues are part of each CDR3.

J gene	V gene	CDR3 protein
TRBJ2-7	TRBV6-4	CASSGSPGREQYF
TRBJ2-5	TRBV6-5	CASSYGGGPETQYF
TRBJ2-1	TRBV4-1	CASGGGTYNEQFF
TRBJ1-3	TRBV30	CAGRTDSGNTIYF
TRBJ1-1	TRBV2	CASSKSGEAEAFF
TRBJ1-1	TRBV10-3	CAISEESPNTEAFF
TRBJ2-3	TRBV5-1	CASSPGLAGSTDTQYF
TRBJ1-6	TRBV4-1	CASSQDTMGSPLHF
TRBJ2-1	TRBV14	CASSQVAGGHYEQFF
TRBJ2-5	TRBV6-1	CASSVAGGRRETQYF
TRBJ2-3	TRBV3-1	CASSQYQRGADTQYF
TRBJ2-3	TRBV12-3/TRBV12-4	CASSFASFVSDTQYF
TRBJ2-2	TRBV11-2	CASSALRGTGELFF
TRBJ2-5	TRBV5-6	CASSLAAAEAEETQYF
TRBJ2-2	TRBV24-1	CATGTTNTGELFF
TRBJ1-1	TRBV27	CASSPRQATEAFF
TRBJ2-4	TRBV7-8	CASSLGGGPLMLQYF
TRBJ1-4	TRBV9	CASSVGPRDEKLFF
TRBJ2-1	TRBV12-3/TRBV12-4	CASSLLYNEQFF
TRBJ2-7	TRBV19	CASSPDFYEQYF
TRBJ2-3	TRBV10-1	CASSEGGTVTDTQYF
TRBJ1-1	TRBV30	CAWIKPWQGANTEAFF
TRBJ2-3	TRBV7-6	CASSALAGGLSGYTQYF
TRBJ2-7	TRBV3-1	CASSRQGNDEQYF
TRBJ2-7	TRBV20-1	CSARITGGGSYEQYF
TRBJ2-5	TRBV19	CASSTGQGNQETQYF
TRBJ2-7	TRBV19	CASSPNMGQRYEQYF
TRBJ1-6	TRBV7-9	CASSLGFGSSPLHF
TRBJ1-6	TRBV29-1	CSAGGGNSPLHF
TRBJ2-7	TRBV6-2/TRBV6-3	CASSRTGLSYEQYF
TRBJ2-3	TRBV7-3	CASSSQRTSGETQYF
TRBJ1-5	TRBV6-6	CASSSGGDQPQHF
TRBJ2-3	TRBV24-1	CATSGGGVPGTQYF
TRBJ2-3	TRBV19	CASSMDSTDTQYF
TRBJ2-1	TRBV5-1	CASSWEAAYNEQFF
TRBJ2-5	TRBV29-1	CSVEGLAGDLIETQYF
TRBJ1-1	TRBV7-2	CASSRDRASTEAFF
TRBJ1-1	TRBV7-3	CASSAIGQGITEAFF
TRBJ2-2	TRBV12-3/TRBV12-4	CASSLIPGGVETGELFF
TRBJ2-4	TRBV5-1	CASSSGQARLAKNIQYF
TRBJ2-7	TRBV5-6	CASSPDRDREYF
TRBJ1-1	TRBV12-3/TRBV12-4	CASSYYRTGGGTEAFF
TRBJ1-1	TRBV18	CASSLQGDTEAFF
TRBJ1-2	TRBV4-3	CASSQADRSSGGYTF
TRBJ1-2	TRBV5-6	CASSLRTNYGYTF
TRBJ1-1	TRBV6-2/TRBV6-3	CASSYSLGDTEAFF